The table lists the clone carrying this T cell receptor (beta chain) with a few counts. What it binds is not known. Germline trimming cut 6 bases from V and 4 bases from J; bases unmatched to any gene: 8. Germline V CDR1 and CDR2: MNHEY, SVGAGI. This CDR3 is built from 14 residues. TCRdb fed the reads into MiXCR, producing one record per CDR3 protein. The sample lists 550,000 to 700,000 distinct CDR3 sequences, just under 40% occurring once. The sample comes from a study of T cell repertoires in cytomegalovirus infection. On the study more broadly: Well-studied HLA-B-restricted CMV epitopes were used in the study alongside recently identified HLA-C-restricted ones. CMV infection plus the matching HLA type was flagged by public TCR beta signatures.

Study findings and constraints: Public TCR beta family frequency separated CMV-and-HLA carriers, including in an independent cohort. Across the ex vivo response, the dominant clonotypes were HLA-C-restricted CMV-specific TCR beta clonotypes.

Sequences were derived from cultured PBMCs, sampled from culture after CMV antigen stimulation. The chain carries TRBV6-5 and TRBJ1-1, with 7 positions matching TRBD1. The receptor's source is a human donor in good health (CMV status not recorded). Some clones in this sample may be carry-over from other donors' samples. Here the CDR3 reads CASSYRGLGTEAFF. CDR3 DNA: TGTGCCAGCAGCTACAGGGGTCTGGGCACTGAAGCTTTCTTT.